Listed below are T cell receptor beta chains from one sample, sequenced in a study of cytomegalovirus exposure and HLA in healthy donors. Repertoires were generated with immunoSEQ multiplex PCR, while TCRdb's copy carries only in-frame clones and drops some. The sample lists over 75,000 clones; about three quarters were seen once. Material for sequencing was PBMCs. These receptors all come from a man aged 60 to 75 in good health and CMV-seropositive. Each CDR3 is given with its conserved first and last residue. The D gene is left open where the match is weak. The size field is filled for only some rows; it gives once, few, many or a size class.

J: TRBJ2-2; D: TRBD1; size: once; V: TRBV5-1; DNA: TGCGCCAGCAGCTTGACCGGACAGGGAAGGGAGCTGTTTTTT; CDR3: CASSLTGQGRELFF
J: TRBJ2-7; D: TRBD1; size: NA; V: TRBV5-1; DNA: TGCGCCAGCAGCTCAAGGGACAGAAACTACGAGCAGTACTTC; CDR3: CASSSRDRNYEQYF
J: TRBJ2-2; D: TRBD2; size: NA; V: TRBV7-8; DNA: TGTGCCAGCAGCAAGCAACTAGCGGGGAGGACCGGGGAGCTGTTTTTT; CDR3: CASSKQLAGRTGELFF
J: TRBJ2-7; D: NA; size: NA; V: TRBV7-9; DNA: TGTGCCAGCAGCTTAGTGGGGTCAGGGATCTCCTACGAGCAGTACTTC; CDR3: CASSLVGSGISYEQYF
J: TRBJ2-7; D: TRBD1; size: NA; V: TRBV14; DNA: TGTGCCAGCAGCTCGTCAAGGGGACAGGACTCCTACGAGCAGTACTTC; CDR3: CASSSSRGQDSYEQYF
J: TRBJ2-5; D: NA; size: NA; V: TRBV29-1; DNA: TGCAGCGTCCCGGGAAAACAAGAGACCCAGTACTTC; CDR3: CSVPGKQETQYF
J: TRBJ1-1; D: NA; size: NA; V: TRBV18; DNA: TGTGCCAGCTACTACATGAACACTGAAGCTTTCTTT; CDR3: CASYYMNTEAFF
J: TRBJ1-2; D: TRBD1; size: NA; V: TRBV7-3; DNA: TGTGCCAGCAGCCTTGACAGGGGGTATGGCTACACCTTC; CDR3: CASSLDRGYGYTF
J: TRBJ1-4; D: NA; size: NA; V: TRBV30; DNA: TGTGCCTGGAGCGATCACTATGGGTTTGAAAAACTGTTTTTT; CDR3: CAWSDHYGFEKLFF
J: TRBJ2-5; D: TRBD2; size: NA; V: TRBV5-4; DNA: TGTGCCAGCAGCTTGACTAGCGGGGGGGGAAGAGAGACCCAGTACTTC; CDR3: CASSLTSGGGRETQYF
J: TRBJ2-5; D: TRBD2; size: NA; V: TRBV5-5; DNA: TGTGCCAGCAGCTTGCTTGGACTAGCGGGGGCGTGGGAGACCCAGTACTTC; CDR3: CASSLLGLAGAWETQYF
J: TRBJ2-7; D: TRBD1; size: NA; V: TRBV7-9; DNA: TGTGCCAGCAGCTCAGGACAGGGGCCTTATTACGAGCAGTACTTC; CDR3: CASSSGQGPYYEQYF
J: TRBJ2-4; D: TRBD1; size: NA; V: TRBV6-6; DNA: TGTGCCAGCAATGCTCGGTTACAGGGGGAAAACATTCAGTACTTC; CDR3: CASNARLQGENIQYF
J: TRBJ2-3; D: TRBD2; size: NA; V: TRBV5-4; DNA: TGTGCCAGCAGCTTGGGGGGGGGAGGCACAGATACGCAGTATTTT; CDR3: CASSLGGGGTDTQYF
J: TRBJ1-5; D: NA; size: NA; V: TRBV15; DNA: TGTGCCACCAGCTCCCCCGTCTTGAGTCAGCCCCAGCATTTT; CDR3: CATSSPVLSQPQHF
J: TRBJ1-2; D: NA; size: few; V: TRBV5-6; DNA: TGTGCCAGCAACGGACAGTTCTATGGCTACACCTTC; CDR3: CASNGQFYGYTF
J: TRBJ2-4; D: TRBD1; size: NA; V: TRBV7-9; DNA: TGTGCCAGCAGCCCCCGGGACAGTTTTTTAGCCAAAAACATTCAGTACTTC; CDR3: CASSPRDSFLAKNIQYF
J: TRBJ2-1; D: TRBD1; size: NA; V: TRBV19; DNA: TGTGCCAGTAGTTTTCGGGACAGGGGGTACCATGAGCAGTTCTTC; CDR3: CASSFRDRGYHEQFF
J: TRBJ2-7; D: NA; size: NA; V: TRBV6-6; DNA: TGTGCCAGCAGTAGCCCCCGCGGCAGTACCTACGAGCGGTACTTC; CDR3: CASSSPRGSTYERYF
J: TRBJ1-2; D: NA; size: NA; V: TRBV18; DNA: TGTGCCAGCTCAGGCCGCTATGGCTACACCTTC; CDR3: CASSGRYGYTF
J: TRBJ1-2; D: TRBD1; size: NA; V: TRBV9; DNA: TGTGCCAGCACCCGGACAGGGAGTTTAGCTAACTATGGCTACACCTTC; CDR3: CASTRTGSLANYGYTF
J: TRBJ1-6; D: NA; size: NA; V: TRBV30; DNA: TGTGCCTGGAGACATAAGCAACCAGGTTGGGGGGATTCACCCCTCCACTTT; CDR3: CAWRHKQPGWGDSPLHF
J: TRBJ2-2; D: NA; size: NA; V: TRBV4-1; DNA: TGCGCCAGCAGCCAAGGTGTGTTCGCGAACACCGGGGAGCTGTTTTTT; CDR3: CASSQGVFANTGELFF
J: TRBJ2-1; D: NA; size: NA; V: TRBV7-9; DNA: TGTGCCAGCAGACCTCAGGGGATTGAGCAGTTCTTC; CDR3: CASRPQGIEQFF
J: TRBJ1-5; D: NA; size: NA; V: TRBV6-5; DNA: TGTGCCAGCAGTCCCGCCGGGGGGGATCAGCCCCAGCATTTT; CDR3: CASSPAGGDQPQHF
J: TRBJ1-1; D: NA; size: NA; V: TRBV20-1; DNA: TGCAGTGCTAGGAGTAACACTGAAGCTTTCTTT; CDR3: CSARSNTEAFF
J: TRBJ2-7; D: TRBD2; size: NA; V: TRBV13; DNA: TGTGCCAGCAGCTTAAGAGGGCTAGCGGGCTACGAGCAGTACTTC; CDR3: CASSLRGLAGYEQYF
J: TRBJ1-1; D: NA; size: NA; V: TRBV5-1; DNA: TGCGCCAGCAGTACTACGACCGCGATGAACACTGAAGCTTTCTTT; CDR3: CASSTTTAMNTEAFF
J: TRBJ1-2; D: NA; size: NA; V: TRBV30; DNA: TGTGCCTCAAGGGCGGGCTATGGCTACACCTTC; CDR3: CASRAGYGYTF
J: TRBJ1-4; D: TRBD1; size: few; V: TRBV7-9; DNA: TGTGCCAGCAGCTCCGACAGGGGGCTAGGTGAAAAACTGTTTTTT; CDR3: CASSSDRGLGEKLFF
J: TRBJ1-5; D: NA; size: NA; V: TRBV6-5; DNA: TGTGCCAGCAGTGAATCCGGGGGAAATCAGCCCCAGCATTTT; CDR3: CASSESGGNQPQHF
J: TRBJ1-4; D: NA; size: few; V: TRBV6-1; DNA: TGTGCCAGCAGTGAGGGCACCTTAACCGAAAAACTGTTTTTT; CDR3: CASSEGTLTEKLFF
J: TRBJ2-1; D: NA; size: NA; V: TRBV7-9; DNA: TGTGCCAGCAGCTCTGTAGGACAGAGCTCCTACAATGAGCAGTTCTTC; CDR3: CASSSVGQSSYNEQFF
J: TRBJ2-5; D: NA; size: NA; V: TRBV6-1; DNA: TGTGCCAGCAGTGTTATCCGGGAGACCCAGTACTTC; CDR3: CASSVIRETQYF
J: TRBJ2-7; D: TRBD1; size: few; V: TRBV6-5; DNA: TGTGCCAGCAGTACAGGGGAAACCGCCTACGAGCAGTACTTC; CDR3: CASSTGETAYEQYF
J: TRBJ2-5; D: TRBD1; size: NA; V: TRBV7-9; DNA: TGTGCCAGCAGCTGGCTCCGGGACAGGGGTCAGTACTTC; CDR3: CASSWLRDRGQYF
J: TRBJ1-1; D: TRBD1; size: NA; V: TRBV6-1; DNA: TGTGCCAGCAGCGAGACAGGGACCAACACTGAAGCTTTCTTT; CDR3: CASSETGTNTEAFF
J: TRBJ2-1; D: NA; size: NA; V: TRBV7-2; DNA: TGTGCCAGCAGCCCGCGACTGGATGAGCAGTTCTTC; CDR3: CASSPRLDEQFF
J: TRBJ2-1; D: NA; size: NA; V: TRBV18; DNA: TGTGCCAGCTCACCAACAGGTGACTCCTACAATGAGCAGTTCTTC; CDR3: CASSPTGDSYNEQFF
J: TRBJ2-5; D: TRBD1; size: NA; V: TRBV11-2; DNA: TGTGCCAGCAGCTTAAGGGTGTCAGGGGGGACCCAGTACTTC; CDR3: CASSLRVSGGTQYF
J: TRBJ1-1; D: TRBD1; size: NA; V: TRBV14; DNA: TGTGCCAGCAGTGACAGGGGCACTGAAGCTTTCTTT; CDR3: CASSDRGTEAFF
J: TRBJ2-1; D: NA; size: NA; V: TRBV5-4; DNA: TGTGCCAGCAGCTCCCGTAGCCGTAGACAGCACAATGAGCAGTTCTTC; CDR3: CASSSRSRRQHNEQFF
J: TRBJ2-1; D: TRBD1; size: NA; V: TRBV9; DNA: TGTGCCAGCAGCATTGGGACAGCCTACAATGAGCAGTTCTTC; CDR3: CASSIGTAYNEQFF
J: TRBJ2-7; D: NA; size: NA; V: TRBV2; DNA: TGTGCCAGCGGCCGGGACATTTCCTACGAGCAGTACTTC; CDR3: CASGRDISYEQYF
J: TRBJ2-3; D: TRBD2; size: NA; V: TRBV6-1; DNA: TGTGCCAGCAGTGTACGGGTAGCGGGGGGCACAGATACGCAGTATTTT; CDR3: CASSVRVAGGTDTQYF
J: TRBJ2-5; D: NA; size: few; V: TRBV7-9; DNA: TGTGCCAGCAGCTTATGGGCAGGGAAGGAGACCCAGTACTTC; CDR3: CASSLWAGKETQYF
J: TRBJ2-4; D: NA; size: NA; V: TRBV11-2; DNA: TGTGCCAGCAGCTTATGGGACGGGGGGCCCAAAAACATTCAGTACTTC; CDR3: CASSLWDGGPKNIQYF
J: TRBJ2-5; D: NA; size: NA; V: TRBV19; DNA: TGTGCCAGTAGTATTTATTCAGGAGAGACCCAGTACTTC; CDR3: CASSIYSGETQYF
J: TRBJ2-5; D: NA; size: NA; V: TRBV7-9; DNA: TGTTCCAGCTGGGGGCCTTGGCAGGGCCAAGAGACCCAGTACTTC; CDR3: CSSWGPWQGQETQYF
J: TRBJ2-3; D: NA; size: NA; V: TRBV9; DNA: TGTGCCAGCAGCTCAAGCACAGATACGCAGTATTTT; CDR3: CASSSSTDTQYF
J: TRBJ1-2; D: NA; size: NA; V: TRBV15; DNA: TGTGCCACCAGCAGAGCGCCGGACAGCTATGGCTACACCTTC; CDR3: CATSRAPDSYGYTF
J: TRBJ2-5; D: TRBD2; size: NA; V: TRBV6-6; DNA: TGTGCCAGCAGTTACGTGGGGGGGGGAGAGACCCAGTACTTC; CDR3: CASSYVGGGETQYF
J: TRBJ2-3; D: TRBD2; size: NA; V: TRBV10-3; DNA: TGTGCCATCAGTTACCCTGGGGGGGGAGATACGCAGTATTTT; CDR3: CAISYPGGGDTQYF
J: TRBJ1-4; D: TRBD1; size: NA; V: TRBV25-1; DNA: TGTGCCAGCAGTGACAGGGGGCGGTATGAAAAACTGTTTTTT; CDR3: CASSDRGRYEKLFF
J: TRBJ1-1; D: TRBD1; size: few; V: TRBV5-1; DNA: TGCGCCAGCAGCTGGACAGGGTCGAACACTGAAGCTTTCTTT; CDR3: CASSWTGSNTEAFF
J: TRBJ2-7; D: NA; size: NA; V: TRBV6-6; DNA: TGTGCCAGCAGTTACTTTTCAGGGTCGGTCGAGCAGTACTTC; CDR3: CASSYFSGSVEQYF
J: TRBJ1-1; D: NA; size: NA; V: TRBV7-6; DNA: TGTGCCAGCAGCTTAAATCCCGAGGGTTTCGACACTGAAGCTTTCTTT; CDR3: CASSLNPEGFDTEAFF
J: TRBJ2-5; D: NA; size: once; V: TRBV7-3; DNA: TGTGCCAGCAGCTTGCATCCGACAGCCGGGTTTAAGACCCAGTACTTC; CDR3: CASSLHPTAGFKTQYF
J: TRBJ1-4; D: NA; size: NA; V: TRBV16; DNA: TGTGCCAGCAGCCTCCAAACAAGTGAACTGTTTTTT; CDR3: CASSLQTSELFF